This TCR beta chain was captured by sequencing in a study of metastatic and nonmetastatic thyroid tumors. Whole-study context: Repertoire data that came from the blood and tumor or nodule tissue of malignant and benign thyroid patients were compared. Study-wide findings and caveats: Significantly higher TCR beta diversity was reportedly seen in malignant thyroid tumors than benign nodules, in blood and tumor.

Germline CDR1 SGHRS, CDR2 YFSETQ. There are 15 residues in the CDR3. V was shortened by 4 bases and J by 6 bases, with 20 bases between the two germline ends. None of the patients had undergone any treatment ahead of thyroid surgery. In the study's own analysis: What underpinned the distant-metastasis classifier for papillary thyroid cancer was the set of CDR3 differences across clinicopathological groups. Through MiXCR, TCRdb re-clonotyped the PCR reads. In this record, the V and J calls reflect TCRdb's handling and not the investigators' own analysis. The sample lists approximately 30,000 clones, around 15% occurring once. This clone was observed at least ten times. Its antigen is still unknown.

The sequence was obtained from a male donor with papillary thyroid cancer or a benign thyroid nodule (not recorded which). Some clones in this sample may be carry-over from other donors' samples. The chain uses TRBV5-1 and TRBJ2-7, with D perhaps being TRBD1 or TRBD2 (6 bases each). The specimen sequenced was blood. The DNA for the CDR3 is TGCGCCAGCAGCACCACGACAGTCGGGGGCTCCGAGCAGTACTTC. Protein sequence: CASSTTTVGGSEQYF.